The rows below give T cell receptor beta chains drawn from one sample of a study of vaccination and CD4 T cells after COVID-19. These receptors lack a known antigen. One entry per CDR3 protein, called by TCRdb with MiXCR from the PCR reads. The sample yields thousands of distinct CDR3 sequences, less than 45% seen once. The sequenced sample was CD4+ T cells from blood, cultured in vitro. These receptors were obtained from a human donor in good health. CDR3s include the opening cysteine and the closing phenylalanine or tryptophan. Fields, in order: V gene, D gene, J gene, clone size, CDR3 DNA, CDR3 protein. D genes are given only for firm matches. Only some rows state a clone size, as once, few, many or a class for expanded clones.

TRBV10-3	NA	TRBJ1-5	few	TGTGCCATCAGTGAGACAGGCAATCAGCCCCAGCATTTT	CAISETGNQPQHF
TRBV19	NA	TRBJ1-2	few	TGTGCCAGTAGCTATCTCAGAAGCGCTAACTATGGCTACACCTTC	CASSYLRSANYGYTF
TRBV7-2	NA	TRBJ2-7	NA	TGTGCCAGCAGCTCGTCGGGATTCTACGAGCAGTACTTC	CASSSSGFYEQYF
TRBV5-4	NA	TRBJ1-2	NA	TGTGCCAGCAGACCATCCTGGGGGCGCTATGGCTACACCTTC	CASRPSWGRYGYTF
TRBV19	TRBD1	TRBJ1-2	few	TGTGCCAGTAGTATCTCACAGGGGTATACCTCGGGCTACACCTTC	CASSISQGYTSGYTF
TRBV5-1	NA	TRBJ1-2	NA	TGCGCCAGCAGCCAGTCTTTACTCCTGGACAGACGTTATGGCTACACCTTC	CASSQSLLLDRRYGYTF
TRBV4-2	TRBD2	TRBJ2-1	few	TGTGCCAGCAGCCAAGATGGGACTAGCGGTCAGAGCTCCTACAATGAGCAGTTCTTC	CASSQDGTSGQSSYNEQFF
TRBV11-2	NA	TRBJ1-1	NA	TGTGCCAGCAGCTCCAGGGTGAACACTGAAGCTTTCTTT	CASSSRVNTEAFF
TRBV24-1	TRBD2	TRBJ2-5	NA	TGTGCCACCAGTGAGGGACTAGCCCAAGAGACCCAGTACTTC	CATSEGLAQETQYF
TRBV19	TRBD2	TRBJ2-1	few	TGTGCCAGTAGTATAGGCCTAGCGGGAGCCAGTGGTGAGCAGTTCTTC	CASSIGLAGASGEQFF
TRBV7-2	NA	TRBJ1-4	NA	TGTGCCAGCAGCGGGAGTAATGAAAGACTGTTTTTT	CASSGSNERLFF
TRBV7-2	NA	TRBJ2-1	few	TGTGCCAGCAGGTCGACCGGGCCCCAATACAATGAGCAGTTCTTC	CASRSTGPQYNEQFF
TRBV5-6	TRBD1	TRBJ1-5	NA	TGTGCCAGCAGCTTGGCAGGGGGGAACAATCAGCCCCAGCATTTT	CASSLAGGNNQPQHF
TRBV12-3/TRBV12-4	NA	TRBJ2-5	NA	TGTGCCAGCAGTTTTGCAGGAGAGACCCAGTACTTC	CASSFAGETQYF
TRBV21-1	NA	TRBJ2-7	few	TGTGCCAGCAGCAAAGACATTCCGGTAGCAGGCTACGAGCAGTACTTC	CASSKDIPVAGYEQYF
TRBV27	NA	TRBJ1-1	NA	TGTGTCAGCAGTTCGACCCGGGGGAACACTGAAGCTTTCTTT	CVSSSTRGNTEAFF
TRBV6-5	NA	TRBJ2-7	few	TGTGCCAGCAGTTACCCGACTCTCTACGAGCAGTACTTC	CASSYPTLYEQYF
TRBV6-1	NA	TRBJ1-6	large	TGTGCCAGCAGCACGGGACACCCCCTGCCCCTCCACTTT	CASSTGHPLPLHF
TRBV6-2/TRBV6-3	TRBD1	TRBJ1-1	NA	TGTGCCAGCAGTTACTCGAGTCAGGGGGCCACTGAAGCTTTCTTT	CASSYSSQGATEAFF
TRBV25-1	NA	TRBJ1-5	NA	TGTGCCAGCAGTGATGGAGCCAATCAGCCCCAGCATTTT	CASSDGANQPQHF
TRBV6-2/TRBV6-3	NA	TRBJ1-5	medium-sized	TGTGCCAGCAGTTACGTGGCAGGGCTTAGCAATCAGCCCCAGCATTTT	CASSYVAGLSNQPQHF
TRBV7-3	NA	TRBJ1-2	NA	TGTGCCAGCAGCCCAGGACAAAGCTATGGCTACACCTTC	CASSPGQSYGYTF
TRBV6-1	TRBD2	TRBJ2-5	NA	TGTGCCAGCAGTAGAGCGGGAGGGCCGGAAGAGACCCAGTACTTC	CASSRAGGPEETQYF
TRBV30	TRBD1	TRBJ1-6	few	TGTGCCTGGAGTGGATGGACCGGGACAGGGCCCCTCTGGGGGGATTCACCCCTCCACTTT	CAWSGWTGTGPLWGDSPLHF
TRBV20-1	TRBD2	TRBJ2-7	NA	TGCAGTGCTAGAGATCTGAGCGGGAGCTTCCACGAGCAGTACTTC	CSARDLSGSFHEQYF
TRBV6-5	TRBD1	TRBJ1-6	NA	TGTGCCAGCAGTTACCCCCCGACAGGGAGCTCCTATAATTCACCCCTCCACTTT	CASSYPPTGSSYNSPLHF
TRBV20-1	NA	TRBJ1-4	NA	TGCAGTGCTAGAGACAGGGATGAAAAACTGTTTTTT	CSARDRDEKLFF
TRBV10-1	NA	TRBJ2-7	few	TGCGCCAACCCCGGGCCGAAGGGGGGACACTACGAGCAGTACTTC	CANPGPKGGHYEQYF
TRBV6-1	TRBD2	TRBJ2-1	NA	TGTGCCAGCAGGGAAACTAGCGGGAGTCGCAATGAGCAGTTCTTC	CASRETSGSRNEQFF
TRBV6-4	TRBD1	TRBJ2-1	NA	TGTGCCAGCAGTGAACTCCCGGGACAGGGACAAAATGAGCAGTTCTTC	CASSELPGQGQNEQFF
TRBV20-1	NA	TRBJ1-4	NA	TGCAGTGCTTTGGAGTTTCCGAAACTGTTTTTT	CSALEFPKLFF
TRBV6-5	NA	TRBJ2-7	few	TGTGCCAGCAGTTACGGCTGGATATTTTCCTACGAGCAGTACTTC	CASSYGWIFSYEQYF
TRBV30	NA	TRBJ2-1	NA	TGTGCCTGGAGTGTAGAGACAGTCATTGGTGAGCAGTTCTTC	CAWSVETVIGEQFF
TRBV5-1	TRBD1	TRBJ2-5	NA	TGCGCCAGCAGCGCAGGGGGCATCCAAGAGACCCAGTACTTC	CASSAGGIQETQYF
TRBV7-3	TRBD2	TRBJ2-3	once	TGTGCCAGCAGTCATGGGACTAGCGCAGATACGCAGTATTTT	CASSHGTSADTQYF
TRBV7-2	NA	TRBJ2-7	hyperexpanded	TGTGCCAGCAGCGTCATTTACTACGAGCAGTACTTC	CASSVIYYEQYF
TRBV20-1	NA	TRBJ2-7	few	TGCAGCCGTGGAGGGGGAACCTACGAGCAGTACTTC	CSRGGGTYEQYF
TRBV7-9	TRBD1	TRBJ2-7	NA	TGTGCCAGCAGCCCCCGGGACAGGGTCTACGAGCAGTACTTC	CASSPRDRVYEQYF
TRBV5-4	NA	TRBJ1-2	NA	TGTGCCAGCAGCTTGGTCGACCAGGGCTATGGCTACACCTTC	CASSLVDQGYGYTF
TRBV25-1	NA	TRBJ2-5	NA	TGTGCCAGTAGAAGCTTGGGGGGCATAGAGACCCAGTACTTC	CASRSLGGIETQYF
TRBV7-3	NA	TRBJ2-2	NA	TGTGCCAGCAGCCGCCCCGGGACCGGGGAGCTGTTTTTT	CASSRPGTGELFF
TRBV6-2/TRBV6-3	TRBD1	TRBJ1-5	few	TGTGCCAGCAGTTCTCTGCCGGCCGGGACAGGGAAATATCAGCCCCAGCATTTT	CASSSLPAGTGKYQPQHF
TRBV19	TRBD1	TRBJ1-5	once	TGTGACAGTAGCCTTCTCAGACCTGGGACAGGGGGCAATCAGCCCCAGCATTTT	CDSSLLRPGTGGNQPQHF
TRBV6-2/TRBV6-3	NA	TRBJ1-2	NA	TGTGCCAGCAGTCCCGCGACCCATCGTAACTATGGCTACACCTTC	CASSPATHRNYGYTF
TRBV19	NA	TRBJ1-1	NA	TGTGCCAGTATCACGGACGGAGGCACTGAAGCTTTCTTT	CASITDGGTEAFF
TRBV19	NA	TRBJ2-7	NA	TGTGCCAGTGGTAGCCACCGAACTAAGGCGTACGAGCAGTACTTC	CASGSHRTKAYEQYF
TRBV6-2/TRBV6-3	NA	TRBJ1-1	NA	TGTGCCAGCAGTTACTCGAACATCAACCGTGGGGACACTGAAGCTTTCTTT	CASSYSNINRGDTEAFF
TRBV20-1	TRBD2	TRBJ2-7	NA	TGCAGTGCTATTAACCTGGCTAGCGGGGGGAACTACGAGCAGTACTTC	CSAINLASGGNYEQYF
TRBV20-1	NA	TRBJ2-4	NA	TGCAGTGCTAGTTCCCAGGATCGCGCCAAAAACATTCAGTACTTC	CSASSQDRAKNIQYF
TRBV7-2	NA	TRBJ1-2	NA	TGTGCCAGCAGCCCGAGAGGACAGACGGGGGCCTATGGCTACACCTTC	CASSPRGQTGAYGYTF
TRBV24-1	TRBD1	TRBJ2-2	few	TGTGCCACCAGTGACTCCGGGACAGGACGTTCCGGGGAGCTGTTTTTT	CATSDSGTGRSGELFF
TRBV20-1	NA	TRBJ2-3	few	TGCAGTGCTAGAGATAGGCTAGTGACGTCCACAGATACGCAGTATTTT	CSARDRLVTSTDTQYF
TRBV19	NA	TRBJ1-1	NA	TGTGCCAGTAGGAGGTGGGGGCGATCGAACACTGAAGCTTTCTTT	CASRRWGRSNTEAFF
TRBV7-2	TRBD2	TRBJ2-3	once	TGTGCCAGCAGCTTCCAGCGGGAGACAGATACGCAGTATTTT	CASSFQRETDTQYF
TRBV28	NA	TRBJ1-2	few	TGTGCCAGCAGTCCTCGGGACTATGGCTACACCTTC	CASSPRDYGYTF
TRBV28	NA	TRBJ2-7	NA	TGTGCCAGCATGAGGACCGCTCGGAGGGGTTACGAGCAGTACTTC	CASMRTARRGYEQYF
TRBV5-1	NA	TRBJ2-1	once	TGCGCCAGCATAGTACAGGGCGGCAATGAGCAGTTCTTC	CASIVQGGNEQFF